This record covers a single T cell receptor (beta chain). Its antigen is not known. Nominal health characterized the donors when sampled, though unrecorded immune exposures were likely. Germline-derived CDR1 and CDR2 are SEHNR and FQNEAQ (reference sequence). V lost 3 bases, J lost 0 bases, and 2 bases stayed unmatched. The CDR3 length is 14 residues. The data originate from a study of cytomegalovirus exposure and HLA in healthy donors. Study-wide findings and caveats: The study carried out a later analysis of TCR beta sequences. It associated 15,000 to 20,000 of them with specific HLA alleles at a false discovery rate of 0.05. Later analysis revealed greater clonal expansion in HLA-associated TCR beta chains than in equally common others. In an earlier analysis, in 620 or so donors, most V segments appeared productive either ~87% or ~30% of the time.

60 Vbeta and 13 Jbeta primers were used in PCR. Clones were read by immunoSEQ multiplex PCR, and TCRdb kept only the in-frame ones, dropping some. Altogether over 150,000 clones are present, approximately 80% being singletons, with the ten largest covering around 9.8%. This receptor was taken from a young man in good health and CMV-seropositive. The chain is built from TRBV7-9 and TRBJ2-7; 7 nucleotides agree with TRBD1. The sequenced material came from PBMCs. The CDR3 here is CASSFGTVSYEQYF. The CDR3 DNA sequence: TGTGCCAGCAGCTTCGGGACAGTCTCCTACGAGCAGTACTTC. Using reference TRBV7-9 and TRBJ2-7 for the parts outside the CDR3, the full variable domain is DTGVSQNPRHKITKRGQNVTFRCDPISEHNRLYWYRQTLGQGPEFLTYFQNEAQLEKSRLLSDRFSAERPKGSFSTLEIQRTEQGDSAMYLCASSFGTVSYEQYFGPGTRLTVT.